Here is one TCR beta chain with its context. Antigen specificity is unknown. PCR was performed a second time for about 7 to 12 cycles using a sample-barcoded 5' primer and a J-beta primer mix. In TCRdb, the 5' RACE reads were re-called with MiXCR into one record per CDR3 protein. The data hold around 800,000 distinct CDR3 sequences, with 46% observed a single time. Extraction of total RNA produced a minimum of 5 micrograms from each sample. These data come from a study of blood T cells in healthy people across ages. Study results and caveats: Older age went with lower TCR beta diversity per million T cells, in a roughly linear way. Estimates of total diversity, which came from one million sequenced T cells, were considered to be underestimates.

V gave up 0 bases and J gave up 5 bases, with 12 bases separating them. The CDR3 has 14 residues. Per germline, CDR1 GTSNPN and CDR2 SVGIG (reference sequence). The chain links TRBV30 to TRBJ2-3; weak D call: TRBD1 (6 bases). Sequencing was performed on blood. The sequence derives from a man older than 75 in good health. CDR3 sequence (DNA): TGTGCCTGGAGTGTAGTCAGGGGTTTAGATACGCAGTATTTT. This encodes CAWSVVRGLDTQYF. The entire variable domain, with the rest obtained from reference TRBV30 and TRBJ2-3, is as follows: SQTIHQWPATLVQPVGSPLSLECTVEGTSNPNLYWYRQAAGRGLQLLFYSVGIGQISSEVPQNLSASRPQDRQFILSSKKLLLSDSGFYLCAWSVVRGLDTQYFGPGTRLTVL.